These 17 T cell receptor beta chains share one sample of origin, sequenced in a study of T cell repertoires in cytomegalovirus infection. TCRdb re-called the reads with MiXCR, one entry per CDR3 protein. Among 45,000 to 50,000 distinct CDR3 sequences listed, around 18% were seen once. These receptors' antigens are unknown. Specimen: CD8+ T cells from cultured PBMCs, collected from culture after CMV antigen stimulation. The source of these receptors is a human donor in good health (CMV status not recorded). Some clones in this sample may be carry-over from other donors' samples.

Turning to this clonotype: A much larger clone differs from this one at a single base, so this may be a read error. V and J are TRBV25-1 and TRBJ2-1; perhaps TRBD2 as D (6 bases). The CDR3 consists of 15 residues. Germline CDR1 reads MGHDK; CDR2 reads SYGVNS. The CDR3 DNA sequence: TGTACCAGCAGTGAAAATCCGGAGGGTTACAATGAGCAGTTCTTC. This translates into CTSSENPEGYNEQFF.

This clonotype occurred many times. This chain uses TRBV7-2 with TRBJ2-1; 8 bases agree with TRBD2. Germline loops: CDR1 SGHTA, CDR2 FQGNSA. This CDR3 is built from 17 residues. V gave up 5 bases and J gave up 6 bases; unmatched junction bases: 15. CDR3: CASSPLAGGPSVNEQFF. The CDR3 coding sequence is TGTGCCAGCAGCCCGCTGGCGGGGGGCCCAAGTGTCAATGAGCAGTTCTTC. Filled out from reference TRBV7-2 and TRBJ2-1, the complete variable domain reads GAGVSQSPSNKVTEKGKDVELRCDPISGHTALYWYRQSLGQGLEFLIYFQGNSAPDKSGLPSDRFSAERTGGSVSTLTIQRTQQEDSAVYLCASSPLAGGPSVNEQFFGPGTRLTVL.

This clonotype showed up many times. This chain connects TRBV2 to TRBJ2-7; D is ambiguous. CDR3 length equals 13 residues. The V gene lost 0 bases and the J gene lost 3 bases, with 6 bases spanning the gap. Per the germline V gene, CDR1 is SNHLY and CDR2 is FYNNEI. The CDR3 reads CASSEATYYEQYF. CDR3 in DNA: TGTGCCAGCAGTGAAGCGACGTACTACGAGCAGTACTTC.

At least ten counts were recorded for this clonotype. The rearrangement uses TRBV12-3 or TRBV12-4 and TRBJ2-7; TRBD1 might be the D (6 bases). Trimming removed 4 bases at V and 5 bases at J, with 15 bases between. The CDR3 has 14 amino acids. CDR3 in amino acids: CASSYENRAHEQYF. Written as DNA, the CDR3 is TGTGCCAGCAGTTATGAGAACAGGGCACACGAGCAGTACTTC.

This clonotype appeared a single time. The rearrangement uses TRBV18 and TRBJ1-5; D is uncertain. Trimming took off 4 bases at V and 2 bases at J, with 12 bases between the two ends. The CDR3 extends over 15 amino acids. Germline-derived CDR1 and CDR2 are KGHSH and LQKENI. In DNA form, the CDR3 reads TGTGCCAGCTCACGGACCGGCGGGGGCAATCAGCCCCAGCATTTT. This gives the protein CASSRTGGGNQPQHF.

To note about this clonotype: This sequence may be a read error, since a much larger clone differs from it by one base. DNA of the CDR3: TGTGCCAGTAGTACGAAAGCGAGAGGCTACAATGAGCAGTTCTTC. It yields the protein CASSTKARGYNEQFF. This chain joins TRBV19 and TRBJ2-1; D uncertain. CDR1 is LNHDA, CDR2 SQIVND, per germline (reference sequence). The CDR3 runs to 15 residues. V lost 4 bases and J lost 3, with 13 bases in between.

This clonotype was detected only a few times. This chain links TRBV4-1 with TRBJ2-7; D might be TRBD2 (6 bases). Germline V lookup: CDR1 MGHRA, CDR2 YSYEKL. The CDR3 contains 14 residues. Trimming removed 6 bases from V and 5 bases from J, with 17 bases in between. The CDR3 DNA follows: TGCGCCAGCAGTTCTATCGGGACTGCCGACGAGCAGTACTTC. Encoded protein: CASSSIGTADEQYF.

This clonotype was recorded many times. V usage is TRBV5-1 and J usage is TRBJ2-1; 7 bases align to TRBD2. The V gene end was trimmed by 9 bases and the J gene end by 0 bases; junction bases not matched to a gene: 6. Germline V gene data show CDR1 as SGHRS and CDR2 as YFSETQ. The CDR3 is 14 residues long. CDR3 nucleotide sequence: TGCGCCACGAGGGAGGGGACCTCCTACAATGAGCAGTTCTTC. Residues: CATREGTSYNEQFF.

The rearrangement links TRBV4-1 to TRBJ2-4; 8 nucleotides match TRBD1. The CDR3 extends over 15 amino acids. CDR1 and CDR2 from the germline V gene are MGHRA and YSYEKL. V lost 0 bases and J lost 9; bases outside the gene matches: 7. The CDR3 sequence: CASSQDRTGISIQYF. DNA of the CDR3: TGCGCCAGCAGCCAAGATAGGACAGGGATAAGCATTCAGTACTTC.

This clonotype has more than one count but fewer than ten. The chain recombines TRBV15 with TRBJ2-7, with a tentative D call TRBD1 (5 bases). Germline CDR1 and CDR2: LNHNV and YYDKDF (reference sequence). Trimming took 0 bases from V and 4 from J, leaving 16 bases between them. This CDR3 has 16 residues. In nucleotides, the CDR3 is TGTGCCACCAGCAGAGATTCAGGGCGGCAGGCGTACGAGCAGTACTTC. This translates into CATSRDSGRQAYEQYF.

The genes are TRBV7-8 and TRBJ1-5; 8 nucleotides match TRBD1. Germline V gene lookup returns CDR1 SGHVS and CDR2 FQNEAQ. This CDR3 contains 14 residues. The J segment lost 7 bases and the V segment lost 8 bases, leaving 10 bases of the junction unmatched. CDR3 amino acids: CASGRDRGGQPQHF. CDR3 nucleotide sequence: TGTGCCAGCGGCCGAGACAGGGGAGGACAGCCCCAGCATTTT.

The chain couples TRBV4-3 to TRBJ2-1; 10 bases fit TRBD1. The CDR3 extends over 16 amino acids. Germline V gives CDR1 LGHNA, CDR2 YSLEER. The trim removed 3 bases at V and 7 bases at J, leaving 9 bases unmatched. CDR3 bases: TGCGCCAGCAGCCATGGGGACAGGGGTTTTTATAATGAGCAGTTCTTC. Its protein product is CASSHGDRGFYNEQFF.

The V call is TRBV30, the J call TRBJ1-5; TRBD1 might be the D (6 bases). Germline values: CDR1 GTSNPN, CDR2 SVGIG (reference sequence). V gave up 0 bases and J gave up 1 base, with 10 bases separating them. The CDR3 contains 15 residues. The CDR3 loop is CAWSVRGGSNQPQHF. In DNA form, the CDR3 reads TGTGCCTGGAGTGTACGAGGGGGAAGCAATCAGCCCCAGCATTTT.

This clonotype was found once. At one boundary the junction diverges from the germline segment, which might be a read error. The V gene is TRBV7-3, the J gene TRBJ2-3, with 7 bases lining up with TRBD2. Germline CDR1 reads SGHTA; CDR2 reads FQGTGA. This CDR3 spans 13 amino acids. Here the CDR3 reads CANSLREGDTQYF. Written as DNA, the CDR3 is TGTGCCAACAGCTTAAGGGAGGGAGATACGCAGTATTTT.

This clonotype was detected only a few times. This chain's CDR3 is CASSYGTDTQYF. DNA of the CDR3: TGTGCCAGCAGTTACGGCACAGATACGCAGTATTTT. The chain is built from TRBV6-5 and TRBJ2-3; D unclear. This CDR3 spans 12 amino acids. Germline V gene lookup returns CDR1 MNHEY and CDR2 SVGAGI. Trimming took 2 bases from V and 1 from J, leaving 1 base between them.

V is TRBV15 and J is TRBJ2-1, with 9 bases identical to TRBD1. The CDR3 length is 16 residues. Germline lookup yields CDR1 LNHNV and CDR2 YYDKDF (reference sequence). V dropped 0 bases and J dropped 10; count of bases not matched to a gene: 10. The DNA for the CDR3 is TGTGCCACCAGCAGAGATGAGGGACAGGGTCTCGGGGAGCAGTTCTTC. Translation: CATSRDEGQGLGEQFF.

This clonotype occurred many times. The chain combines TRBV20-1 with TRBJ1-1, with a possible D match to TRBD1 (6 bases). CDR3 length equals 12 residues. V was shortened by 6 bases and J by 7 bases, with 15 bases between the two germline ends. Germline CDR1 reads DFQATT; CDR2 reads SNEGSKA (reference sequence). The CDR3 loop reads CSALGDRIEAFF. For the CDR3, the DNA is TGCAGTGCCCTTGGAGACAGGATTGAAGCTTTCTTT.